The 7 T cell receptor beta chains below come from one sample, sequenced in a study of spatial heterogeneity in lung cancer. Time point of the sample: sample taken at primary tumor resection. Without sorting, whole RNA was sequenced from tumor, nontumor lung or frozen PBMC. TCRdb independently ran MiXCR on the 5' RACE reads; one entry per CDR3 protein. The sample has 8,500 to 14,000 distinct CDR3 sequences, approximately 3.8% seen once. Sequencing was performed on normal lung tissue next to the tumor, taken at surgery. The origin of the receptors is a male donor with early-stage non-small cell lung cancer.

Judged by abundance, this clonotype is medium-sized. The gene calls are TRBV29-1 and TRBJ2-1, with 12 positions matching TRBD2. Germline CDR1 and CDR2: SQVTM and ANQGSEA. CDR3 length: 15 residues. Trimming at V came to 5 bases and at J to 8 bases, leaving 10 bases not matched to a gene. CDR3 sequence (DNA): TGCAGCGTTCAACCCGGGACTAGCGGGTTCTATGAGCAGTTCTTC. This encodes CSVQPGTSGFYEQFF.

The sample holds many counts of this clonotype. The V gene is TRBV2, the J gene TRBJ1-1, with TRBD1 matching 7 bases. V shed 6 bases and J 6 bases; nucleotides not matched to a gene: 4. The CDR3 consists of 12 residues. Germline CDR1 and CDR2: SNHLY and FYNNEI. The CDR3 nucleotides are TGTGCCAGCAGATGGGACAGCTCTGAAGCTTTCTTT. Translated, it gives CASRWDSSEAFF.

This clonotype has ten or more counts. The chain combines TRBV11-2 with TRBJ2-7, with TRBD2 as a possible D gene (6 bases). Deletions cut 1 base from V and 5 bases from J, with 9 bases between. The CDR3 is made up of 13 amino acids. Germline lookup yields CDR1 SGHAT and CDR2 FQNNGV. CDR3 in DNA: TGTGCCAGCAGCTTAGCGCCGGGGGACGAGCAGTACTTC. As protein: CASSLAPGDEQYF.

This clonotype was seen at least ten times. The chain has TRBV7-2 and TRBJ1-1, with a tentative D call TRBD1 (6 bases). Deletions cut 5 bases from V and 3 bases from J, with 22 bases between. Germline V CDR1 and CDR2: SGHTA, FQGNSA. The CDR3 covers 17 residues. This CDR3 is CASSQSAGRGVYTEAFF. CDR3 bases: TGTGCCAGCAGCCAATCGGCAGGGAGGGGGGTTTACACTGAAGCTTTCTTT. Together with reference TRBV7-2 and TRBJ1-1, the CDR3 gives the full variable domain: GAGVSQSPSNKVTEKGKDVELRCDPISGHTALYWYRQSLGQGLEFLIYFQGNSAPDKSGLPSDRFSAERTGGSVSTLTIQRTQQEDSAVYLCASSQSAGRGVYTEAFFGQGTRLTVV.

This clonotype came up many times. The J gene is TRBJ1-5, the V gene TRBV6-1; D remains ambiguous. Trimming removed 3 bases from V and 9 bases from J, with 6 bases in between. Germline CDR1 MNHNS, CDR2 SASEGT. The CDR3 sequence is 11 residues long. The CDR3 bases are TGTGCCAGCAGTGAGGTTCCGCCCCAGCATTTT. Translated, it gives CASSEVPPQHF.

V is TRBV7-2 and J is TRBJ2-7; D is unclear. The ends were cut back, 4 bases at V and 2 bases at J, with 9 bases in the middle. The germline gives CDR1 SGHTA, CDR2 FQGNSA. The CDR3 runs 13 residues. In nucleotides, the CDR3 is TGTGCCAGCAGCTCCCAGCAGGCCTACGAGCAGTACTTC. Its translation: CASSSQQAYEQYF.

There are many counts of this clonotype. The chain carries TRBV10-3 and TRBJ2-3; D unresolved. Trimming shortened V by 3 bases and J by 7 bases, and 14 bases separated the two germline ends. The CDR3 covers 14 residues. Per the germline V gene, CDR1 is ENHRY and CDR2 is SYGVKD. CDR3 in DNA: TGTGCCATCAGTGAAAGCGAGGCGTATCATACGCAGTATTTT. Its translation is CAISESEAYHTQYF.